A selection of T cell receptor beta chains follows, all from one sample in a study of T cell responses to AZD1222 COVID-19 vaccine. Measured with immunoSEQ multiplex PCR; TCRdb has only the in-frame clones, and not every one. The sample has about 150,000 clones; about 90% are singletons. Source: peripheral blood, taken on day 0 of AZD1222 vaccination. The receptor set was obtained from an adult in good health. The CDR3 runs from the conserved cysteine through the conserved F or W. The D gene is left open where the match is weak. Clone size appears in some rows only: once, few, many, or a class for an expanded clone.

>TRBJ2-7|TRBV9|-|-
CASSGGTGTGSYEQYF
TGTGCCAGCAGCGGGGGCACCGGGACGGGCTCCTACGAGCAGTACTTC
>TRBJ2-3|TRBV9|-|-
CASSPQIGMVTDTQYF
TGTGCCAGCAGCCCACAGATCGGGATGGTCACAGATACGCAGTATTTT
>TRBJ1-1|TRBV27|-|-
CASIDGASGAFF
TGTGCCAGCATAGATGGGGCGAGCGGAGCTTTCTTT
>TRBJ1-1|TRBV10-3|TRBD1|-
CAISESTGGTEAFF
TGTGCCATCAGTGAGTCTACAGGGGGGACTGAAGCTTTCTTT
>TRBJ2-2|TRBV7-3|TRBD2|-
CASRTSGSNGELFF
TGTGCCAGCAGGACTAGCGGGAGTAACGGGGAGCTGTTTTTT
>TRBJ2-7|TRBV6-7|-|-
CASSYYREDYEQYF
TGTGCCAGCAGTTACTACAGGGAAGACTACGAGCAGTACTTC
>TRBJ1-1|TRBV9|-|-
CASSPPWANTEAFF
TGTGCCAGCAGCCCCCCTTGGGCGAACACTGAAGCTTTCTTT
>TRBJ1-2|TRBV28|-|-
CAIRRGEPHGYTF
TGTGCCATACGACGAGGGGAGCCTCATGGCTACACCTTC
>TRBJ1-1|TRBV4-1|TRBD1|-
CASSPRGRDTEAFF
TGCGCCAGCAGCCCCAGGGGGCGGGACACTGAAGCTTTCTTT
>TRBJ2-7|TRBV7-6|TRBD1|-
CASSLGQGLSYEQYF
TGTGCCAGCAGCTTAGGACAGGGCCTAAGCTACGAGCAGTACTTC
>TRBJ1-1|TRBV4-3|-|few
CASSQDLTNRPTEAFF
TGCGCCAGCAGCCAAGATCTAACAAACAGGCCCACTGAAGCTTTCTTT
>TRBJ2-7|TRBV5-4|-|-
CASTPYGRPYEQYF
TGTGCCAGCACCCCCTACGGTCGCCCCTACGAGCAGTACTTC
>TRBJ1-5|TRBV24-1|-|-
CATSDTSGWNQPQHF
TGTGCCACCAGTGATACCTCAGGGTGGAATCAGCCCCAGCATTTT
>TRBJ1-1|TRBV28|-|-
CASSFLGDNTEAFF
TGTGCCAGCAGTTTTCTTGGGGATAACACTGAAGCTTTCTTT
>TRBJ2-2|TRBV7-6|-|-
CASSLEVGGVNTGELFF
TGTGCCAGCAGCTTAGAAGTAGGGGGGGTGAACACCGGGGAGCTGTTTTTT
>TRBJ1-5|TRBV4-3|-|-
CASSQETGGNQPQHF
TGCGCCAGCAGCCAAGAAACTGGGGGCAATCAGCCCCAGCATTTT
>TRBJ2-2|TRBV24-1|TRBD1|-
CATSATGGTGELFF
TGTGCCACCAGTGCAACAGGGGGGACCGGGGAGCTGTTTTTT
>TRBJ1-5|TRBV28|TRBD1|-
CASSTGGTYSNQPQHF
TGTGCCAGCAGCACAGGGGGGACTTATAGCAATCAGCCCCAGCATTTT
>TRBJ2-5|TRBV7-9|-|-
CASSLTPSQETQYF
TGTGCCAGCAGCTTAACCCCCAGCCAAGAGACCCAGTACTTC
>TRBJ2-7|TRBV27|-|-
CASSLTGGTYEQYF
TGTGCCAGCAGTTTGACTGGAGGAACCTACGAGCAGTACTTC
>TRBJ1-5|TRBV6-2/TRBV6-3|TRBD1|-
CASSYVTGAGQPQHF
TGTGCCAGCAGTTACGTAACAGGGGCAGGTCAGCCCCAGCATTTT
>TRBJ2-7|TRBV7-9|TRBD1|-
CASSLGTWDRAHEQYF
TGTGCCAGCAGCTTAGGGACTTGGGACAGGGCTCACGAGCAGTACTTC
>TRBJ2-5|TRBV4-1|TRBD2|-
CASSQPLAGGPKTQYF
TGCGCCAGCAGCCAACCACTAGCGGGAGGGCCGAAGACCCAGTACTTC
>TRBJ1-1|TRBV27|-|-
CASSLGQRAFF
TGTGCCAGCAGTTTAGGTCAGAGAGCTTTCTTT
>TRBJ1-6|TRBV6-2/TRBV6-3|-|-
CASSYGGSPLHF
TGTGCCAGCAGTTACGGTGGTTCACCCCTCCACTTT
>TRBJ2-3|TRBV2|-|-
CASSVTPAGTDTQYF
TGTGCCAGCAGTGTGACTCCGGCGGGTACAGATACGCAGTATTTT
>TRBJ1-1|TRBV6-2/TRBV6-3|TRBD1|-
CASSLGQGDPMNTEAFF
TGTGCCAGCAGTCTTGGACAGGGGGACCCTATGAACACTGAAGCTTTCTTT